This record concerns one T cell receptor (beta chain) sequence. The specificity of this receptor is unknown. Per-base quality was not reported, and no clone a single base away is much larger than it. The cohort comprised hundreds of healthy bone marrow donors. All cohort members were sampled while nominally healthy, although unrecorded immune exposures were likely present. The donor tested CMV seronegative and was one of the 352 seronegative cohort members. A peripheral blood sample was collected from each donor, and TCR beta sequencing was performed on peripheral blood mononuclear cells. Genomic DNA was extracted from the blood cell samples with the Qiagen DNeasy Blood Extraction Kit. This sample is drawn from a study of cytomegalovirus exposure and HLA in healthy donors (dated by TCRdb to about 2017). General notes on the study: An earlier analysis of approximately 600 of the donors reported about 290 Gb of sequence data and 117 million unique TCR beta sequences from some 180 million T cells. Approximately 300 gigabases of sequencing data and around 85 million unique TCR sequences made up an early release that covered approximately 620 HLA-typed donors. The genetic ancestry cluster associated with self-reported Caucasian donors included over 80% of the roughly 400 genotyped donors. The study was designed to test whether signatures of past pathogen exposure could be identified by cataloging public T cell receptors. Using immunosequencing, the study profiled T cell repertoires from 666 subjects and related those repertoires to cytomegalovirus serostatus. A separate validation cohort of 100 to 150 different subjects was used in addition to the approximately 610-subject first cohort. To predict cytomegalovirus infection status, the study combined high-throughput TCR immunosequencing, statistical association of individual TCRs with disease status, and machine learning. To study patterns of TCR occurrence, a later analysis re-analyzed previously published TCR beta repertoires from under 750 donors and added high-resolution HLA genotyping. Rather than using new phenotypic data, the later analysis identified candidate immune exposures from TCR beta sequences and from how often those sequences occurred across donors. To decide whether each TCR beta V gene segment behaved as functional or pseudogenic, an earlier analysis of some 600 of the donors relied on high-throughput TCR beta sequencing. Donor age, sex, ethnicity and CMV serostatus were compiled alongside the repertoire data. In a later genetic analysis, genome-wide SNP genotypes for about three fifths of the roughly 670 donors were used, and that subset was treated as a discovery cohort. Every repertoire in the discovery cohort had been generated on one and the same sequencing platform. HLA typing included class I and class II loci at four-digit resolution. The number of typed donors differed by locus: roughly 620-640 for A, B, C, DRB1 and DQB1; roughly 510 for DQA1; approximately 610 for DPA1; and roughly 470 for DPB1. Because of strong linkage in the cohort, a handful of DR-DQ haplotypes were treated as single units for association and clustering. On average, roughly 250,000 unique TCR beta nucleotide sequences were sequenced per donor among 350 to 400 genotyped donors of the cohort, with 15% to 20% of those sequences being non-productive.

The method behind the library was the immunoSEQ multiplex PCR assay. For the multiplex PCR, a mixture combining 60 forward primers for TCR Vbeta segments and 13 reverse primers for TCR Jbeta segments was used. A multiplex PCR assay on genomic DNA amplified the CDR3 region of rearranged TCR beta genes. The amplified TCR beta libraries were sequenced on the Illumina HiSeq System as 87-base-pair reads. For the original study's pipeline: A later analysis counted tens of millions of unique TCR beta chains across the roughly 700 repertoires, and some 11 million of these chains were shared by at least two donors. A nearest-neighbor algorithm error-corrected the raw reads and collapsed the reads into unique sequences, merging closely related sequences to remove PCR and sequencing errors. Alignment of CDR3 sequences to IMGT reference sequences was used to assign V, D and J gene segments. Each retained sequence needed at least a six-nucleotide match to both a V gene segment and a J gene segment. Rearrangements were called productive when the CDR3 lacked stop codons and stayed in frame with V and J; all others were non-productive. Following IMGT convention, CDR3 was defined as the stretch from the second conserved V-encoded cysteine to the conserved J-encoded phenylalanine. In an earlier analysis of around 600 of the donors, sequences lacking an unambiguous match to a single V gene segment were excluded. An earlier analysis of approximately 590 of the donors called V segments functional above 56.7% productive rearrangements and segregating when the between-donor standard deviation exceeded 5%. A statistical classification framework was developed to diagnose cytomegalovirus status using the catalog of TCR beta chain sequences. In a later analysis, TCR nucleotide sequences were compared against IMGT/GENE-DB human TR gene sequences so that V and J genes could be assigned. In a later analysis, CDR3 sequences and most-parsimonious VDJ recombination scenarios were assigned using the TCRdist pipeline. In a later analysis, every TCR beta chain was defined by the combination of its CDR3 amino acid sequence and its V-gene family, and reads without a unique V-gene family were dropped. A later analysis removed 500 to 600 highly shared, low-generation-probability nucleotide sequences to deal with suspected cross-contamination and a sequencing artifact. For each public chain, a later analysis derived a clonal expansion index from normalized ranks of inferred template counts within each repertoire. Generation probabilities in a later analysis came from a VDJ recombination model fitted to out-of-frame rearrangements, and those results were checked against IGoR. Hypergeometric tests were used in a later analysis to score TCR-TCR, TCR-HLA and TCR-CMV co-occurrence, with a repertoire-size bias correction applied to the TCR pairs. To estimate false discovery rates, a later analysis permuted the HLA or CMV assignments 20 times. A later analysis grouped co-occurring TCRs with DBSCAN, adding TCRdist sequence similarity when clustering within HLA-allele-positive subsets. Repertoires with fewer than 30,000 or more than 120,000 public chains, plus five repertoires with anomalous nucleotide sharing, were excluded from co-occurrence clustering. Drawn from immuneACCESS, this table holds only the in-frame rearrangements with V and J called that TCRdb kept. Clones are partly lost; checked studies trace under half to an unresolved V gene and leave the rest unexplained. That table gives V, J and clone size, and the DNA gave D and trimming. The table for this sample lists under 200,000 clones; about 75% of them were counted only once. Around 2.5% of the sample comes from the top ten.

V loses 4 bases at its end and J loses 7 bases; junction bases beyond the gene matches: 4. The CDR3 spans 14 residues, from the cysteine through the phenylalanine. Left in the record is the CDR3 DNA by itself, 42 bases read in frame from the first base. The germline V gene supplies CDR1 MNHNS and CDR2 SASEGT. On the study overall, not on this receptor specifically: In both the original and validation cohorts, the classifier was reported to diagnose cytomegalovirus status with high specificity and sensitivity. In an earlier analysis of approximately 590 of the donors, most TCR beta V segments appeared in productive rearrangements about 87% or about 30% of the time, broadly matching IMGT annotations. Linkage disequilibrium might explain the correlated functional status among segregating V segments, but an unknown experimental factor could not be excluded. When HLA alleles, especially DR and DQ, strongly co-occurred, attributing TCR associations to individual alleles was difficult. A later analysis found that HLA-associated TCR beta chains were more clonally expanded and had lower generation probabilities than equally common non-associated chains. Three of the identified cytomegalovirus-associated TCR beta chains were confirmed in vitro to be specific for cytomegalovirus antigens. The presence/absence analyses assumed that sequencing depth was roughly uniform across donors, and that assumption may not be true. According to the authors, the approach could potentially be generalized to other disease states and immunological phenotypes. The study gave a list of 150 to 200 TCR beta chains associated with cytomegalovirus. According to a later analysis, parvovirus B19, influenza, CMV and Epstein-Barr virus appeared linked to several top co-occurrence clusters. In a later analysis, TCR association rates were found to vary across HLA loci, with the most associated TCRs seen for DRB1 alleles and the fewest for HLA-C alleles. A further reported finding was that TCR beta sequences accurately predicted the HLA-A and HLA-B alleles for most subjects in the first cohort. While some public TCRs were present in many individuals, most TCR sequences turned up only very rarely across donors. A cluster of highly shared sequence variants was judged likely to be a technical artifact of the sequencing pipeline. In this cohort, only TCR beta chains were sequenced, and detectable features were limited by the absence of alpha or paired-chain data. Specific HLA alleles were associated with roughly 16,000 TCR beta sequences at a false discovery rate of 0.05 in a later analysis. Because counts were too low, some 17 rarely observed V segments, including chromosome 9 orphons, were excluded from the earlier analysis of roughly 580 of the donors. The 87-base-pair reads could not distinguish some IMGT-functional V segments, including TRBV6-2 and TRBV6-3, so those segments were excluded. In a later genetic analysis, a missense DCLRE1C variant was associated with V-gene and J-gene trimming of TCR beta chains, and the association was replicated in an independent cohort. According to a later analysis, most CMV-associated TCR beta chains appeared to be HLA-restricted, and the HLA associations seemed to be driven largely by CMV exposure. Compared with the approximately 700-donor mean, donors in an Asian-associated ancestry cluster had fewer N-insertions in productive TCRs, according to a later genetic analysis. CMV serostatus was the only immune exposure information available for the cohort. Because some donors lacked HLA typing at each locus, the association tests relied only on the typed subset.

Sequencing input: PBMCs. The rearranged segments are TRBV6-1 and TRBJ1-6; TRBD1 fits 7 bases in the junction. The clonotype comes from a female donor in good health and CMV-seronegative. The CDR3 corresponds to CASSGGTDNSPLHF. The nucleotide sequence is given as TGTGCCAGCAGTGGCGGGACAGACAATTCACCCCTCCACTTT.